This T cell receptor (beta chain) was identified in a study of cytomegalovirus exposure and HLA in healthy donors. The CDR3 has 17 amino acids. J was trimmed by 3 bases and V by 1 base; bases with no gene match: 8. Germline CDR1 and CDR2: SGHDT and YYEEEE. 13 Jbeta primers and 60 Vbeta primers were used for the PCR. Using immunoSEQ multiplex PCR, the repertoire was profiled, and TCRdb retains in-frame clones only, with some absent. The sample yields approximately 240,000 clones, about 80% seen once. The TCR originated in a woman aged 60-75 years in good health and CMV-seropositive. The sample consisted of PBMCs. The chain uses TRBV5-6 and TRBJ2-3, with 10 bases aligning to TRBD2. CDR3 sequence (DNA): TGTGCCAGCAGCTTGCGACTAAATAGCGGGAGGACAGATACGCAGTATTTT. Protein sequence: CASSLRLNSGRTDTQYF. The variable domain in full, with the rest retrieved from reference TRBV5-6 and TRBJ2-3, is DAGVTQSPTHLIKTRGQQVTLRCSPKSGHDTVSWYQQALGQGPQFIFQYYEEEERQRGNFPDRFSGHQFPNYSSELNVNALLLGDSALYLCASSLRLNSGRTDTQYFGPGTRLTVL.